This TCR beta chain was found in a study of T cell responses to AZD1222 COVID-19 vaccine. Study-wide points: Most donors were white British, females outnumbered males, and clonal diversity was possibly underestimated. No repertoire was sampled before or during the peak T cell response, only after it.

Sequenced by immunoSEQ multiplex PCR; TCRdb stores in-frame clones only, minus some. Here the sample spans 150,000 to 200,000 clones, around 93% being singletons. With regard to this clone: Its antigen is not identified.

The germline V gene has CDR1 MNHEY and CDR2 SVGAGI. Trimming removed 8 bases at V and 2 bases at J, with 12 bases between. This CDR3 has 13 amino acids. The specimen comprised peripheral blood, sampled on day 0 of AZD1222 vaccination. The chain links TRBV6-5 to TRBJ1-1; no clear D gene. The sequence derives from an adult in good health. CDR3 residues: CASVRETNTEAFF. For the CDR3, the DNA is TGTGCCAGCGTCAGAGAAACAAACACTGAAGCTTTCTTT.